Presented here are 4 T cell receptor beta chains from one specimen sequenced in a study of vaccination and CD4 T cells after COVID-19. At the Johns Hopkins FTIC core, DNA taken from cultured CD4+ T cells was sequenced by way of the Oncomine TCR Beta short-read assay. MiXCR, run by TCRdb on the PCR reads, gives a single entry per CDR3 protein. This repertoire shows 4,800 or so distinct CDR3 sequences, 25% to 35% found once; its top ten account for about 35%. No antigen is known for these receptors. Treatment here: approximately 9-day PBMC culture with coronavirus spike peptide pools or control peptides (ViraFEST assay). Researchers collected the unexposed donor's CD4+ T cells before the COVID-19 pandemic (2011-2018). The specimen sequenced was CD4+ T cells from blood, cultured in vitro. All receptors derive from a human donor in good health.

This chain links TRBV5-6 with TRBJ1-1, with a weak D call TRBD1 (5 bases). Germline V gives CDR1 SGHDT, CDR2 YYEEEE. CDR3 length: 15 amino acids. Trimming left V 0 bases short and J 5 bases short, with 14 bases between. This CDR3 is CASSLDPGRGTEAFF. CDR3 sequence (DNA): TGTGCCAGCAGCTTGGATCCAGGGCGAGGGACTGAAGCTTTCTTT.

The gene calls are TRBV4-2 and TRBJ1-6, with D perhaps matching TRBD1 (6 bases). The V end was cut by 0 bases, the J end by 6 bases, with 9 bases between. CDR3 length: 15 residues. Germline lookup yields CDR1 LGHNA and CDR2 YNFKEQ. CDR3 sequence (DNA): TGTGCCAGCAGCCAAGAGGGGGACACTAATTCACCCCTCCACTTT. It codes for CASSQEGDTNSPLHF.

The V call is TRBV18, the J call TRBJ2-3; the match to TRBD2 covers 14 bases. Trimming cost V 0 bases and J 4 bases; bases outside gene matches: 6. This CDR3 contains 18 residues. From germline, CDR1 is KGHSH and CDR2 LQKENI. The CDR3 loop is CASSPPRLAGGPADTQYF. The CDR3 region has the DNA TGTGCCAGCTCACCACCAAGACTAGCGGGGGGGCCGGCAGATACGCAGTATTTT.

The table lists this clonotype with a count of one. The CDR3 DNA reads as TGTGCCTGGACGAGCACTGAAGCTTTCTTT. Its protein product is CAWTSTEAFF. The V call is TRBV30, the J call TRBJ1-1; unclear D gene. This CDR3 region has 10 residues. Germline loops: CDR1 GTSNPN, CDR2 SVGIG (reference sequence). V was pared by 4 bases and J by 4 bases, with 4 bases between.